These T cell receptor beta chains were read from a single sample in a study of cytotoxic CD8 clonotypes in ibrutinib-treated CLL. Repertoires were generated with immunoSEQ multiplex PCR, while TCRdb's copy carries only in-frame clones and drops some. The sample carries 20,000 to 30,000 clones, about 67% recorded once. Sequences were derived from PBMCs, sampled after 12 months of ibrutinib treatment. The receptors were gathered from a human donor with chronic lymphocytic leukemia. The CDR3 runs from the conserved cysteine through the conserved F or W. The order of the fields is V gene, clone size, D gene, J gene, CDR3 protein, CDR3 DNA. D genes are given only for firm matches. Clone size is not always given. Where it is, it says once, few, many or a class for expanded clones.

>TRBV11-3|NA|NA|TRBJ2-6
CASSSEDGSGANVLTF
TGTGCCAGCAGCTCTGAGGACGGATCTGGGGCCAACGTCCTGACTTTC
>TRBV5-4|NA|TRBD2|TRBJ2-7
CASSQPGLAGEQYF
TGTGCCAGCAGCCAGCCGGGACTAGCGGGCGAGCAGTACTTC
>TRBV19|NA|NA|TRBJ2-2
CASRRQAGSDGELFF
TGTGCCAGTAGGAGACAGGCTGGAAGTGACGGGGAGCTGTTTTTT
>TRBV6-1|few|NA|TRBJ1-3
CAVSSGNTIYF
TGTGCCGTCTCGTCTGGAAACACCATATATTTT
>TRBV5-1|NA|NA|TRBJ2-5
CASSLGSQGGETQYF
TGCGCCAGCAGCTTGGGATCACAGGGAGGAGAGACCCAGTACTTC
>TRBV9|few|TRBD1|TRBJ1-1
CASSNPGQGNTEAFF
TGTGCCAGCAGCAATCCGGGACAGGGAAACACTGAAGCTTTCTTT
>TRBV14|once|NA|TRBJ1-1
CASSQDQRVKAFF
TGTGCCAGCAGCCAAGATCAACGGGTGAAGGCTTTCTTT
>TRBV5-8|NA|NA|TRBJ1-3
CASSRGNTIYF
TGTGCCAGCAGCCGTGGAAACACCATATATTTT
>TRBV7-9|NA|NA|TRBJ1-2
CASSLPPYMGYTF
TGTGCCAGCAGCTTACCCCCCTACATGGGCTACACCTTC
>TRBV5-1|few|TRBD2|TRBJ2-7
CASSLSGGKRDEQYF
TGCGCCAGCAGCTTAAGCGGGGGCAAGCGGGACGAGCAGTACTTC
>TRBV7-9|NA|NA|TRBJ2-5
CASSWGRGNQETQYF
TGTGCCAGCAGCTGGGGACGTGGTAATCAAGAGACCCAGTACTTC
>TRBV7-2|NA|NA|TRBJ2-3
CASSSEGRTRDTQYF
TGTGCCAGCAGCTCCGAAGGCCGTACCAGGGATACGCAGTATTTT
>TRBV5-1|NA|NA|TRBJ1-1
CASSLEGNTEAFF
TGCGCCAGCAGCCTGGAGGGCAACACTGAAGCTTTCTTT
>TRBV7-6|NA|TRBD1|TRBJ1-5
CASSLAGQGSNQPQHF
TGTGCCAGCAGCTTAGCGGGACAGGGTAGCAATCAGCCCCAGCATTTT
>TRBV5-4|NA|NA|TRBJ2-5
CASSARAIGSGETQYF
TGTGCCAGCAGCGCCCGCGCGATCGGTTCGGGAGAGACCCAGTACTTC
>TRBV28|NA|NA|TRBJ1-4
CASARLVEKLFF
TGTGCCAGCGCACGGTTAGTCGAAAAACTGTTTTTT
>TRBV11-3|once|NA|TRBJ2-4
CASSEGGDKNIQYF
TGTGCCAGCAGCGAAGGGGGGGACAAAAACATTCAGTACTTC
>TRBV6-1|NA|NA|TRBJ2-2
CASSAPSGYGGELFF
TGTGCCAGCAGTGCCCCCTCAGGGTATGGCGGGGAGCTGTTTTTT
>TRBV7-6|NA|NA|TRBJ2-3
CASSLKAGGSGTDTQYF
TGTGCCAGCAGCTTAAAAGCTGGGGGGAGTGGCACAGATACGCAGTATTTT
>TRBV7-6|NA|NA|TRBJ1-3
CASSPSPGNTIYF
TGTGCCAGCAGCCCCAGCCCCGGGAACACCATATATTTT
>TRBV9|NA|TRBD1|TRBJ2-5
CASSLGTGGAKTQYF
TGTGCCAGCAGCCTAGGGACAGGGGGCGCGAAGACCCAGTACTTC
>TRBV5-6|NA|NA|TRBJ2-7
CASSLGYRASSYEQYF
TGTGCCAGCAGCTTAGGATACAGGGCTTCATCCTACGAGCAGTACTTC
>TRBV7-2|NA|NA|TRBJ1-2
CASSPGVGRGYTF
TGTGCCAGCAGCCCCGGGGTTGGCCGAGGCTACACCTTC
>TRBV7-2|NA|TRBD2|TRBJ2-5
CASSLAGTSGAETQYF
TGTGCCAGCAGCCTCGCCGGGACTAGCGGGGCGGAGACCCAGTACTTC
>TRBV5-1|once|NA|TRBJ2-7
CASRQGDSSYEQYF
TGCGCCAGCAGACAGGGCGATAGCTCCTACGAGCAGTACTTC
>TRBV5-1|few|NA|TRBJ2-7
CASSLAQGYYEQYF
TGCGCCAGCAGCTTGGCTCAGGGATACTACGAGCAGTACTTC
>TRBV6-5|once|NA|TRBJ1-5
CASSPVWGLNQPQHF
TGTGCCAGCAGCCCGGTTTGGGGACTTAATCAGCCCCAGCATTTT
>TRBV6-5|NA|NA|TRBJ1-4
CASSYARHEKLFF
TGTGCCAGCAGTTACGCCCGGCATGAAAAACTGTTTTTT
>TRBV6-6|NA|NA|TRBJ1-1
CASSFSQGDTEAFF
TGTGCCAGCAGTTTCTCTCAGGGAGACACTGAAGCTTTCTTT
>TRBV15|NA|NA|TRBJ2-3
CATSIQGIDTQYF
TGTGCCACCAGCATACAGGGTATTGATACGCAGTATTTT
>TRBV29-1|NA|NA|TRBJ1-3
CSYGGGPSGNTIYF
TGCAGCTACGGGGGGGGACCCTCTGGAAACACCATATATTTT
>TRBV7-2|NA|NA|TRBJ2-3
CASGDRQGQTQYF
TGTGCCAGCGGGGACCGCCAGGGGCAGACGCAGTATTTT
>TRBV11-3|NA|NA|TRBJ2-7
CASSLAGPTDEQYF
TGTGCCAGCAGCTTAGCCGGGCCAACGGACGAGCAGTACTTC
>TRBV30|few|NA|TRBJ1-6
CAWSVQFRSYNSPLHF
TGTGCCTGGAGTGTACAGTTCCGCTCCTATAATTCACCCCTCCACTTT
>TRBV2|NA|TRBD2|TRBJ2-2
CASSDQPSGAGGELFF
TGTGCCAGCAGTGACCAACCTAGCGGGGCTGGCGGGGAGCTGTTTTTT
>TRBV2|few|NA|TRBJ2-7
CASSRTVDPYEQYF
TGTGCCAGCAGTCGGACAGTGGATCCCTACGAGCAGTACTTC
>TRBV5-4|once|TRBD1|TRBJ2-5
CASSTGTGIFETQYF
TGTGCCAGCAGCACCGGGACAGGAATTTTTGAGACCCAGTACTTC
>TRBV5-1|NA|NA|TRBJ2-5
CASSFSLETQYF
TGCGCCAGCAGCTTTTCTTTAGAGACCCAGTACTTC
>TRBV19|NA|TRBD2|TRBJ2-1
CASSTRLAGGSAWGNEQFF
TGTGCCAGTAGTACCAGATTAGCGGGGGGATCCGCTTGGGGCAATGAGCAGTTCTTC
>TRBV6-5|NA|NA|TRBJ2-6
CASSYAAPGANVLTF
TGTGCCAGCAGTTACGCGGCGCCCGGGGCCAACGTCCTGACTTTC
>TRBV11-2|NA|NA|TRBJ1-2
CASSLERGRAGYGYTF
TGTGCCAGCAGCTTAGAACGTGGTAGGGCGGGCTATGGCTACACCTTC
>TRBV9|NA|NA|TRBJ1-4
CASSRDGEKLFF
TGTGCCAGCAGCCGGGACGGGGAAAAACTGTTTTTT
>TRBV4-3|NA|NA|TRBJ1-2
CASSLEGGGRGRYGYTF
TGCGCCAGCAGCCTAGAGGGGGGGGGCCGCGGTCGCTATGGCTACACCTTC
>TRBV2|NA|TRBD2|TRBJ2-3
CASSGYGTSADTDTQYF
TGTGCCAGCAGTGGTTATGGGACTAGCGCTGACACAGATACGCAGTATTTT
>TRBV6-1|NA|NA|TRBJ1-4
CASSEYRETNEKLFF
TGTGCCAGCAGCGAATACAGGGAAACTAATGAAAAACTGTTTTTT
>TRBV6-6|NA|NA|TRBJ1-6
CASSYVKGGSPLHF
TGTGCCAGCAGTTACGTGAAGGGTGGATCACCCCTCCACTTT
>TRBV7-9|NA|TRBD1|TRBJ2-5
CASSTGTVRSETQYF
TGTGCCAGCAGCACAGGGACAGTGAGATCGGAGACCCAGTACTTC
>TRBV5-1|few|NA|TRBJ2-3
CASSSTGLRTTDTQYF
TGCGCCAGCAGCTCAACGGGACTCCGAACCACAGATACGCAGTATTTT
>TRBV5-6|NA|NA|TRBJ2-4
CASSRGGSAKNIQYF
TGTGCCAGCAGCAGAGGGGGGTCGGCCAAAAACATTCAGTACTTC
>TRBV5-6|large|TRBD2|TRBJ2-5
CASSLVAGGGETQYF
TGTGCCAGCAGCTTGGTGGCGGGGGGTGGAGAGACCCAGTACTTC
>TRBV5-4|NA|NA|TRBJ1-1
CASSSRLQGTEAFF
TGTGCCAGCAGCTCTAGACTGCAGGGCACTGAAGCTTTCTTT